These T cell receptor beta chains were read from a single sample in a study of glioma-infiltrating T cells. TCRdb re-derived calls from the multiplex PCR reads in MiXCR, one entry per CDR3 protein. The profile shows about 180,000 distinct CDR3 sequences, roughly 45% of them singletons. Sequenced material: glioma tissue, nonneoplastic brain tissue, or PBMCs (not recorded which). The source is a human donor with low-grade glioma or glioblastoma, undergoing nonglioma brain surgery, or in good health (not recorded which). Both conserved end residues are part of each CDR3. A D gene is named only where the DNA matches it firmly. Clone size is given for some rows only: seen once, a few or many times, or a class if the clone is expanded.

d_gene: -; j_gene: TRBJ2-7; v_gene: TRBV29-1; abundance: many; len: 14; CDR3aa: CSVDSGFRSEEQYF; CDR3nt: TGCAGCGTGGACTCAGGGTTTAGGTCGGAGGAGCAGTACTTC
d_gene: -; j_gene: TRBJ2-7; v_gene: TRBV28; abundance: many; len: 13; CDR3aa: CASSRGTYYEQYF; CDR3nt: TGTGCCAGCAGTCGAGGGACATACTACGAGCAGTACTTC
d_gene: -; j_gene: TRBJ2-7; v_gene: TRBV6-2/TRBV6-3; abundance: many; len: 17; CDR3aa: CASSYSHLDPGGYEQYF; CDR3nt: TGTGCCAGCAGTTACTCCCACCTGGACCCGGGCGGGTACGAGCAGTACTTC
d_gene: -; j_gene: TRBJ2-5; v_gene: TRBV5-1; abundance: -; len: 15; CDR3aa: CASSTWTPSQETQYF; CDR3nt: TGCGCCAGCAGCACCTGGACACCATCCCAAGAGACCCAGTACTTC
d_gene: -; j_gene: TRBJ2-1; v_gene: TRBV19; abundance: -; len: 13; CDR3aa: CASSAAISNEQFF; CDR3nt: TGTGCCAGTAGTGCCGCCATATCCAATGAGCAGTTCTTC
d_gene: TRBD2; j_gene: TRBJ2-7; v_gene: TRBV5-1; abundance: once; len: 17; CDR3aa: CASSLILSGAIPNEQYF; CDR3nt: TGCGCCAGCAGCTTGATTTTAAGCGGGGCCATTCCAAACGAGCAGTACTTC
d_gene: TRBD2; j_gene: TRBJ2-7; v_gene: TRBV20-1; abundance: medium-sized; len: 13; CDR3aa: CSASSGGVYEQYF; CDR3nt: TGCAGTGCTAGTTCTGGGGGGGTCTACGAGCAGTACTTC
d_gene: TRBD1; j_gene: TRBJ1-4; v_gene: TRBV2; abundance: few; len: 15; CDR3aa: CASRQTGQGGEKLFF; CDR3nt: TGTGCCAGCAGACAGACGGGACAGGGTGGGGAAAAACTGTTTTTT
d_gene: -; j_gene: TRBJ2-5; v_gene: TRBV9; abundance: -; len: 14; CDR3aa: CASSVVPDQETQYF; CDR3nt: TGTGCCAGCAGCGTAGTACCAGACCAAGAGACCCAGTACTTC
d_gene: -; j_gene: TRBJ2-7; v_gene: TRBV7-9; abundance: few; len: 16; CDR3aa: CASSSASGLGTYEQYF; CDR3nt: TGTGCCAGCAGCTCTGCCTCGGGACTGGGGACCTACGAGCAGTACTTC
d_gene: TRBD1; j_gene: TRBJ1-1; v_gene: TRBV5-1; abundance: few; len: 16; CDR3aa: CASSFGRGWVNTEAFF; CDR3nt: TGCGCCAGCAGCTTTGGCAGGGGGTGGGTGAACACTGAAGCTTTCTTT
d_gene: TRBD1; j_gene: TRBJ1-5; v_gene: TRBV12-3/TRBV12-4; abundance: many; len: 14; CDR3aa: CASSTGTGSQPQHF; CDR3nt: TGTGCCAGCAGTACCGGGACAGGGTCTCAGCCCCAGCATTTT
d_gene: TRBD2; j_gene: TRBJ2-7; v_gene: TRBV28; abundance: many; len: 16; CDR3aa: CASSLSSAGGPREQYF; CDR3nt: TGTGCCAGCAGTTTATCCTCGGCGGGAGGGCCGAGAGAGCAGTACTTC
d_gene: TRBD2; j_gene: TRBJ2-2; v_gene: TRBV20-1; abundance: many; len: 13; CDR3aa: CSGTSGDTGELFF; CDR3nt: TGCAGCGGGACTAGCGGGGATACCGGGGAGCTGTTTTTT
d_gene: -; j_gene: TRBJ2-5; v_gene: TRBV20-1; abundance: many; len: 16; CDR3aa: CSAKALSGEWKETQYF; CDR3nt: TGCAGTGCTAAAGCCCTCTCGGGAGAATGGAAGGAGACCCAGTACTTC
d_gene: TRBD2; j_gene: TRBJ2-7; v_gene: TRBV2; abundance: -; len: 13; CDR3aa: CPSSVGGYYEQYF; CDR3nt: TGTCCCAGCAGTGTCGGGGGGTACTACGAGCAGTACTTC
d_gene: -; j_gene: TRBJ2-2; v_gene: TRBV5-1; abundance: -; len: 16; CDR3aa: CASSDRTGGRTGELFF; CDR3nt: TGCGCCAGCAGCGACAGGACCGGAGGTCGCACCGGGGAGCTGTTTTTT
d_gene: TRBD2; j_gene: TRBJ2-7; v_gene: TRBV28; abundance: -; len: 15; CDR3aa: CASSFTSSGTYEQYF; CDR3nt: TGTGCCAGCAGTTTTACTTCTAGCGGGACCTACGAGCAGTACTTC
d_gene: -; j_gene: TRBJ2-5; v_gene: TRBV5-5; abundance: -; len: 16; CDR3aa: CASSLVTLQLQETQYF; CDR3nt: TGTGCCAGCAGCTTGGTGACGCTACAGCTCCAAGAGACCCAGTACTTC
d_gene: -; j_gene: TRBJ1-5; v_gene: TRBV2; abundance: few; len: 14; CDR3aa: CASSESGGAQPQHF; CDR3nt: TGTGCCAGCAGTGAGTCCGGTGGAGCTCAGCCCCAGCATTTT
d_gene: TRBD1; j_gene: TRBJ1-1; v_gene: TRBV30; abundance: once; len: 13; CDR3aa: CAWWTGSATEAFF; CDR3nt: TGTGCCTGGTGGACAGGGTCGGCCACTGAAGCTTTCTTT
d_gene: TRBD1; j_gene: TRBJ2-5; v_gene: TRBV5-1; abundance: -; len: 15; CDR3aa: CASSAITGGGETQYF; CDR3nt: TGCGCCAGCAGCGCGATAACAGGGGGCGGGGAGACCCAGTACTTC